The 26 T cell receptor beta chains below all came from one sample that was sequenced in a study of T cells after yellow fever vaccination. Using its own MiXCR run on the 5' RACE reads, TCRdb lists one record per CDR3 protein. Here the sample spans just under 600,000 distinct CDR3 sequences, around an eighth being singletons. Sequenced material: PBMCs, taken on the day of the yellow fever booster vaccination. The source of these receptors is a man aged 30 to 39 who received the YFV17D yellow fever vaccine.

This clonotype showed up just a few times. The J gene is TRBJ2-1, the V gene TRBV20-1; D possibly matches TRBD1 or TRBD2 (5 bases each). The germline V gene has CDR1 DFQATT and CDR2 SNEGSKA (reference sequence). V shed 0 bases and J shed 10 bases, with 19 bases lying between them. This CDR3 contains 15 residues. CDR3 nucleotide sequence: TGCAGTGCTAGAGATTTTCGGGACCCTCTACGGGAGCAGTTCTTC. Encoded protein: CSARDFRDPLREQFF.

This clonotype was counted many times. The CDR3 DNA follows: TGTGCCAGCAGCTTTCAGGGGGCCCCTTACAATGAGCAGTTCTTC. It yields the protein CASSFQGAPYNEQFF. The chain uses TRBV7-8 and TRBJ2-1, with TRBD1 matching 8 bases. Germline assignment: CDR1 SGHVS and CDR2 FQNEAQ. This CDR3 is 15 amino acids long. V lost 3 bases, J lost 4 bases, and 5 bases stayed unmatched.

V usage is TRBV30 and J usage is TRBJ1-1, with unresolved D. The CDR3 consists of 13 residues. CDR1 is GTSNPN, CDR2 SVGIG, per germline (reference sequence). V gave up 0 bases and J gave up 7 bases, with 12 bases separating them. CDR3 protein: CAWSVPGRVEAFF. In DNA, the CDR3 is TGTGCCTGGAGTGTACCGGGAAGGGTTGAAGCTTTCTTT.

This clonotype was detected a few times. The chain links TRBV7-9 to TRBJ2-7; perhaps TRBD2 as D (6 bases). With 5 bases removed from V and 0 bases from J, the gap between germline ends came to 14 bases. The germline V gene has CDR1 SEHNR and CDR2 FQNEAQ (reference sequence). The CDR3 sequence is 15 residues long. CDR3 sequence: CASSLRRGSSYEQYF. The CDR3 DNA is TGTGCCAGCAGCCTACGGCGGGGCAGCTCCTACGAGCAGTACTTC.

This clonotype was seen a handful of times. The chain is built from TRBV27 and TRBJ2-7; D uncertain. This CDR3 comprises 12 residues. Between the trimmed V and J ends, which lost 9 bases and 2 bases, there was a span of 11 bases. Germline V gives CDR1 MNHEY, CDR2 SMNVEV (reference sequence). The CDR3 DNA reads TGTGCCAGAGTTTCATCACCCTACGAGCAGTACTTC. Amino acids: CARVSSPYEQYF.

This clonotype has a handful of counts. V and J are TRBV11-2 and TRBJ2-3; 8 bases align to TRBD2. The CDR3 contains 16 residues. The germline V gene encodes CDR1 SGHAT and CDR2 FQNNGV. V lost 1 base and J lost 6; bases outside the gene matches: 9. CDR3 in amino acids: CASSLVPSGPMDTQYF. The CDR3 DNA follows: TGTGCCAGCAGCTTAGTGCCTAGCGGGCCTATGGATACGCAGTATTTT.

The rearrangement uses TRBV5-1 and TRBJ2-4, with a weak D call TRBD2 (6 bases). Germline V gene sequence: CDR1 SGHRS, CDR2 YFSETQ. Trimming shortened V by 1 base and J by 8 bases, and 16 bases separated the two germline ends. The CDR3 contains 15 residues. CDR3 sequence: CASSLRTGELDIQYF. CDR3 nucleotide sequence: TGCGCCAGCAGCTTGAGGACGGGGGAATTGGACATTCAGTACTTC.

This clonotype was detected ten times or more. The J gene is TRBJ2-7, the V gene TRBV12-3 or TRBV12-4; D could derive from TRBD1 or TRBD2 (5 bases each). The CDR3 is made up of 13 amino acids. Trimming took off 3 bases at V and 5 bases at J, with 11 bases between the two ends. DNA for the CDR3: TGTGCCAGCAGTTTTCAGGGCGGGCACGAGCAGTACTTC. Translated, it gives CASSFQGGHEQYF.

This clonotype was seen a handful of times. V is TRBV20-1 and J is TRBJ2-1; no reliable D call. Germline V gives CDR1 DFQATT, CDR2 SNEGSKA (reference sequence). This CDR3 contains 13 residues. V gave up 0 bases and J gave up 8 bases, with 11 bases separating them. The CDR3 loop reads CSAREARRDEQFF. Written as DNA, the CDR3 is TGCAGTGCTAGAGAGGCGCGTCGGGATGAGCAGTTCTTC.

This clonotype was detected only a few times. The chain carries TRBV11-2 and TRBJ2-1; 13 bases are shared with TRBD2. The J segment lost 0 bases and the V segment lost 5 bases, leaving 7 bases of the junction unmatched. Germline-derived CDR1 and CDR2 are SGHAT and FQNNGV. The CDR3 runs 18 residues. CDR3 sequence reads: CASSLWTSGSFSYNEQFF. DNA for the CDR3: TGTGCCAGCAGCCTCTGGACTAGCGGGAGTTTCTCCTACAATGAGCAGTTCTTC. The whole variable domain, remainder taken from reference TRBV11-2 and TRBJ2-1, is EAGVAQSPRYKIIEKRQSVAFWCNPISGHATLYWYQQILGQGPKLLIQFQNNGVVDDSQLPKDRFSAERLKGVDSTLKIQPAKLEDSAVYLCASSLWTSGSFSYNEQFFGPGTRLTVL.

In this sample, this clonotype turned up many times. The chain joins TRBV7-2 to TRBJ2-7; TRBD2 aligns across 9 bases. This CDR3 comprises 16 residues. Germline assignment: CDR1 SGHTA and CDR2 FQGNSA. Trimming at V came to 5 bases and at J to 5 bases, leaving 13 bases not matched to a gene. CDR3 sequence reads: CASSTAIGTSLNEQYF. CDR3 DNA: TGTGCCAGCAGCACCGCGATCGGGACTAGCCTCAACGAGCAGTACTTC.

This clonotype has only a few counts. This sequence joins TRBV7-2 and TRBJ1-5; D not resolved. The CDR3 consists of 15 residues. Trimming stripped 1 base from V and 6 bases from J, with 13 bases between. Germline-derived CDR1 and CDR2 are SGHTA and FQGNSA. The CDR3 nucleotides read TGTGCCAGCAGCTTAGGGGTCAGCGGAGGTCAGCCCCAGCATTTT. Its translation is CASSLGVSGGQPQHF.

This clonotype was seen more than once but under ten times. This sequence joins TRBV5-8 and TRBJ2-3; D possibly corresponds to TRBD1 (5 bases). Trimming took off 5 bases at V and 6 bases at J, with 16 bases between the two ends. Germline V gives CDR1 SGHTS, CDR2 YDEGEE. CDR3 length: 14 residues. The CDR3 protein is CASSPRVRADTQYF. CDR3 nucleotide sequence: TGTGCCAGCAGTCCCAGGGTCAGGGCGGATACGCAGTATTTT.

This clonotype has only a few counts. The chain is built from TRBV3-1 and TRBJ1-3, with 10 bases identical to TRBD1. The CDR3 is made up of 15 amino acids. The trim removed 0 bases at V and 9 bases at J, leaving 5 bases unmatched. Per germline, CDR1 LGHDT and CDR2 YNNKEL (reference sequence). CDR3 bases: TGTGCCAGCAGCCAAGATGGGACAGGGGAACTCACCATATATTTT. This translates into CASSQDGTGELTIYF.

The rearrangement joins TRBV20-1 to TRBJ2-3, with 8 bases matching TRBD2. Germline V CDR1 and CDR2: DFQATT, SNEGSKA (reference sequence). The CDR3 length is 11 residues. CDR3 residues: CKLAAVDTQYF. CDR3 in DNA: TGCAAACTAGCGGCCGTGGATACGCAGTATTTT.

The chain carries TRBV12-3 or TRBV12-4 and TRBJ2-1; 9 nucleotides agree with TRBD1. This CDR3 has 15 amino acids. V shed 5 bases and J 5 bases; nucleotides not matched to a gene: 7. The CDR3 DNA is TGTGCCAGCAGTGTCCGGGACAGGGCCCACAATGAGCAGTTCTTC. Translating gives CASSVRDRAHNEQFF.

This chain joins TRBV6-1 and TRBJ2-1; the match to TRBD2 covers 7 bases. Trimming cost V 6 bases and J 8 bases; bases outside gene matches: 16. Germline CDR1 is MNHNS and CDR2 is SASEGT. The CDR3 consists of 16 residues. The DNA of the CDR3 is TGTGCCAGCAGCCTACGGGGCCGCGGGAGTTTAGATGAGCAGTTCTTC. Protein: CASSLRGRGSLDEQFF.

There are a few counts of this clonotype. Here the CDR3 DNA reads TGCAGTGCTAGAGATAGGGCGGAAGTCCAAGAGACCCAGTACTTC. It encodes CSARDRAEVQETQYF. The rearrangement uses TRBV20-1 and TRBJ2-5, with D unclear. The CDR3 is made up of 15 amino acids. The V gene lost 0 bases and the J gene lost 1 base, with 12 bases spanning the gap. Germline V gene data show CDR1 as DFQATT and CDR2 as SNEGSKA (reference sequence).

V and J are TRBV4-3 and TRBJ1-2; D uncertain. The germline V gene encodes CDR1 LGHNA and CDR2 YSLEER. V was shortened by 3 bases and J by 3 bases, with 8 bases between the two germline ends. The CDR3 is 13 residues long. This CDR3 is CASSQKGYYGYTF. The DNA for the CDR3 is TGCGCCAGCAGCCAGAAGGGATACTATGGCTACACCTTC.

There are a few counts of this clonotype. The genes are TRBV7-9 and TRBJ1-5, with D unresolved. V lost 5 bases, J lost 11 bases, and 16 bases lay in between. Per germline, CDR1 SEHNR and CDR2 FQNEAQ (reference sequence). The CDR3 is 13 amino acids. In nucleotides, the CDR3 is TGTGCCAGCAGCCTCGCTAGTAGCACGGCCCAGCATTTT. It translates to CASSLASSTAQHF.

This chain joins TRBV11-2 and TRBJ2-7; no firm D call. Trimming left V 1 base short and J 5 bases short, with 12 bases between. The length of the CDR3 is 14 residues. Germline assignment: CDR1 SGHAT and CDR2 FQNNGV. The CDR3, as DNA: TGTGCCAGCAGCTTAGTCGGTAGGGTGCACGAGCAGTACTTC. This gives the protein CASSLVGRVHEQYF.

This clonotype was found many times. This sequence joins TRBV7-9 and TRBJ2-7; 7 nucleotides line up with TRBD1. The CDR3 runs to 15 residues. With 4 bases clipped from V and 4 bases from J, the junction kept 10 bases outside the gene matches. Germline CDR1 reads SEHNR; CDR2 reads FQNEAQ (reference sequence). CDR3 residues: CASSSLGTAKYEQYF. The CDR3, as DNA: TGTGCCAGCAGCTCTCTGGGGACAGCAAAATACGAGCAGTACTTC.

The CDR3 loop reads CASSILTNQRANYGYTF. The CDR3 bases are TGTGCCAGTAGTATCCTGACGAATCAAAGGGCTAACTATGGCTACACCTTC. The chain has TRBV19 and TRBJ1-2, with D unresolved. The CDR3 covers 17 residues. The V gene lost 3 bases and the J gene lost 0 bases, with 17 bases spanning the gap. Germline CDR1 and CDR2: LNHDA and SQIVND (reference sequence).

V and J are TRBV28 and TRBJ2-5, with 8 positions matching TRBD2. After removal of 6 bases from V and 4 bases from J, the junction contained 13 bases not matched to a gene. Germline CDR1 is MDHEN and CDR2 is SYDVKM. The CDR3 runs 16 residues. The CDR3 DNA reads TGTGCCAGCAGGGGACCGGGGCGGCTAGCGGGAGAGACCCAGTACTTC. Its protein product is CASRGPGRLAGETQYF. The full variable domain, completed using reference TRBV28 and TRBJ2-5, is DVKVTQSSRYLVKRTGEKVFLECVQDMDHENMFWYRQDPGLGLRLIYFSYDVKMKEKGDIPEGYSVSREKKERFSLILESASTNQTSMYLCASRGPGRLAGETQYFGPGTRLLVL.

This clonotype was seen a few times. The CDR3 spells CSARDTGSVDTQYF. The DNA of the CDR3 is TGCAGTGCTAGAGATACAGGGTCGGTGGATACGCAGTATTTT. This chain links TRBV20-1 with TRBJ2-3; D might be TRBD1 (6 bases). The CDR3 is 14 amino acids. Trimming shortened V by 0 bases and J by 6 bases, and 13 bases separated the two germline ends. Germline CDR1 DFQATT, CDR2 SNEGSKA (reference sequence).

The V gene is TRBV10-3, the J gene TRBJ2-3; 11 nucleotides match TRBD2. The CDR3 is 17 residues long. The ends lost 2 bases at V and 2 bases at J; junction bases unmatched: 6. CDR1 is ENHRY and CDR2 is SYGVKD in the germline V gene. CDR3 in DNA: TGTGCCATCAGTGAGGCTAGCGGGAGGAGACACACAGATACGCAGTATTTT. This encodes CAISEASGRRHTDTQYF.